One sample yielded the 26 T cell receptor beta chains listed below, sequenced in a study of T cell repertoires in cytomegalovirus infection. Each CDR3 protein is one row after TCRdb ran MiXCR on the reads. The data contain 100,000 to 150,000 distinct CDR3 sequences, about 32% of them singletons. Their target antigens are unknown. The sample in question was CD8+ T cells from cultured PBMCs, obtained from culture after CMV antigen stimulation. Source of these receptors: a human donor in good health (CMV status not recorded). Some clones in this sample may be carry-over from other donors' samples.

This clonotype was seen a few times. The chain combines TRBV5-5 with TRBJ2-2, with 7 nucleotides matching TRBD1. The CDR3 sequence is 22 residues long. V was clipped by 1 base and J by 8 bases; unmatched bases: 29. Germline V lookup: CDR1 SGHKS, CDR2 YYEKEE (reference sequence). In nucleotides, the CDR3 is TGTGCCAGCAGCTTGTTCAGGACGGAGACAGGGCTTTCCCCGGAAAGGGAGGGGGAGCTGTTTTTT. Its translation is CASSLFRTETGLSPEREGELFF.

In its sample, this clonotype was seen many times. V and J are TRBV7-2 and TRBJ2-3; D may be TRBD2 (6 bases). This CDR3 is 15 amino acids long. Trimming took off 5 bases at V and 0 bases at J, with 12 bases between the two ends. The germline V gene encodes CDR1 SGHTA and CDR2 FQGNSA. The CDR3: CASSADYLSTDTQYF. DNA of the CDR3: TGTGCCAGCAGCGCGGACTACCTCAGCACAGATACGCAGTATTTT.

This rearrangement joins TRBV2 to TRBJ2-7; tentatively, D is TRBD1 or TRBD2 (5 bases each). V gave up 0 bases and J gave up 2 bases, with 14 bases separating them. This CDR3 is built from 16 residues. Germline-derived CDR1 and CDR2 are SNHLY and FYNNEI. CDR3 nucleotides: TGTGCCAGCAGTGAAGCGCTGGGGGAATTGCCCTACGAGCAGTACTTC. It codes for CASSEALGELPYEQYF.

The CDR3 DNA reads TGTGCCAGCAGCTTAGCTCTTTACGATGGCTACACCTTC. This codes for CASSLALYDGYTF. The genes are TRBV7-6 and TRBJ1-2; D uncertain. Looked up from germline, CDR1 is SGHVS and CDR2 is FNYEAQ. The CDR3 has 13 residues. V was shortened by 0 bases and J by 6 bases, with 8 bases between the two germline ends. Combining the CDR3 with reference TRBV7-6 and TRBJ1-2 gives the whole variable domain GAGVSQSPRYKVTKRGQDVALRCDPISGHVSLYWYRQALGQGPEFLTYFNYEAQQDKSGLPNDRFSAERPEGSISTLTIQRTEQRDSAMYRCASSLALYDGYTFGSGTRLTVV.

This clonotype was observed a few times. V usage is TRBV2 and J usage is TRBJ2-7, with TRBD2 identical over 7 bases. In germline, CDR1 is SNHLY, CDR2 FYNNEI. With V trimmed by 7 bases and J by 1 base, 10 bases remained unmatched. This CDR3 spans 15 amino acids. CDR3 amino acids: CASIDGPGGSYEQYF. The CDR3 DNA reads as TGTGCCAGCATCGATGGGCCCGGGGGGTCCTACGAGCAGTACTTC. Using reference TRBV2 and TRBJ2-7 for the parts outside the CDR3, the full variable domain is EPEVTQTPSHQVTQMGQEVILRCVPISNHLYFYWYRQILGQKVEFLVSFYNNEISEKSEIFDDQFSVERPDGSNFTLKIRSTKLEDSAMYFCASIDGPGGSYEQYFGPGTRLTVT.

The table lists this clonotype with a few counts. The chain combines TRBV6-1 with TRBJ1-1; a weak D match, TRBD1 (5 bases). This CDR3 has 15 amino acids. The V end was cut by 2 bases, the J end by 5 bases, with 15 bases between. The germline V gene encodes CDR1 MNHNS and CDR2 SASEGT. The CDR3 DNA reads TGTGCCAGCAGTGAATCACCCGGGGCGGGGACTGAAGCTTTCTTT. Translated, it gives CASSESPGAGTEAFF.

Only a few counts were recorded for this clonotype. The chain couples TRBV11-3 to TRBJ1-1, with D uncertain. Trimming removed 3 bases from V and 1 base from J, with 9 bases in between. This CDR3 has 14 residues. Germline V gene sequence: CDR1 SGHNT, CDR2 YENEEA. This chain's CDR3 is CASSLEGENTEAFF. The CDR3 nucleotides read TGTGCCAGCAGCTTGGAGGGAGAGAACACTGAAGCTTTCTTT.

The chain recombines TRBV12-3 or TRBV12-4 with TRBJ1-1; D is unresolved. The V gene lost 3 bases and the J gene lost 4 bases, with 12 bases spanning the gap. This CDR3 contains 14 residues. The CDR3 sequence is CASSLSRGFTEAFF. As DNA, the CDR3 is TGTGCCAGCAGTTTGTCCCGTGGATTCACTGAAGCTTTCTTT.

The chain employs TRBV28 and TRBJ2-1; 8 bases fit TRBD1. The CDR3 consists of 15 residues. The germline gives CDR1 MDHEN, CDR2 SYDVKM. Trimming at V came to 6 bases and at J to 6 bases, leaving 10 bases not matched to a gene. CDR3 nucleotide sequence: TGTGCCAGCAGGTCGGACAGGGATATCATCAATGAGCAGTTCTTC. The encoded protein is CASRSDRDIINEQFF.

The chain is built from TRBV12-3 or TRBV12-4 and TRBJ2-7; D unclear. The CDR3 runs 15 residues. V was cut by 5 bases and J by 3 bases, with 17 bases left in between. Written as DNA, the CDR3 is TGTGCCAGCAGTGGCTCCGGCGGCCGCCTCTACGAGCAGTACTTC. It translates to CASSGSGGRLYEQYF.

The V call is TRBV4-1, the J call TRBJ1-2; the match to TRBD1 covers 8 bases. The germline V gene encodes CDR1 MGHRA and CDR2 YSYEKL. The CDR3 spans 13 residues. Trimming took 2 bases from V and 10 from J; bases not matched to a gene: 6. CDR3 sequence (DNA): TGCGCCAGCAGCCAAACGGACAGGGAAGACTACACCTTC. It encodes CASSQTDREDYTF.

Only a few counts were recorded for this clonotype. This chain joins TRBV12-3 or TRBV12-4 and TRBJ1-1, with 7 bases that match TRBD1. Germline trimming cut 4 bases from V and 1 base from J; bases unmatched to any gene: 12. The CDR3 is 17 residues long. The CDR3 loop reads CASSSGRRGLRNTEAFF. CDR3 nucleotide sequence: TGTGCCAGCAGTTCGGGTCGGAGGGGGCTACGGAACACTGAAGCTTTCTTT.

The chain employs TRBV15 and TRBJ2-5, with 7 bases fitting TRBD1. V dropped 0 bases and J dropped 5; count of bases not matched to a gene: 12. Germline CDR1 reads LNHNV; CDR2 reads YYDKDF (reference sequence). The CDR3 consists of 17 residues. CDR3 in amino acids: CATSRDRGGQPMETQYF. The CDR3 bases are TGTGCCACCAGCAGAGATCGTGGGGGACAGCCGATGGAGACCCAGTACTTC.

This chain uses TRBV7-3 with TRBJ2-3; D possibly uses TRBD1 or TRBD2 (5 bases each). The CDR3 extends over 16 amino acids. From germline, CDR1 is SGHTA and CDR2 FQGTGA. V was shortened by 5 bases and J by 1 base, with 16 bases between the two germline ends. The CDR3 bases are TGTGCCAGCAGCCTATTGGGACCTATCGGCACAGATACGCAGTATTTT. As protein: CASSLLGPIGTDTQYF.

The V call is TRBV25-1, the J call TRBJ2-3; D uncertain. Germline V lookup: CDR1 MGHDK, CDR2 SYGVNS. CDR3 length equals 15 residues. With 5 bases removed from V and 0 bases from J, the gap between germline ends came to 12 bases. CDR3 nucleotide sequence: TGTGCCAGCAGTCGTTTCCTGGGGAGCACAGATACGCAGTATTTT. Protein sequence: CASSRFLGSTDTQYF. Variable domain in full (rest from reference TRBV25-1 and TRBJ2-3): EADIYQTPRYLVIGTGKKITLECSQTMGHDKMYWYQQDPGMELHLIHYSYGVNSTEKGDLSSESTVSRIRTEHFPLTLESARPSHTSQYLCASSRFLGSTDTQYFGPGTRLTVL.

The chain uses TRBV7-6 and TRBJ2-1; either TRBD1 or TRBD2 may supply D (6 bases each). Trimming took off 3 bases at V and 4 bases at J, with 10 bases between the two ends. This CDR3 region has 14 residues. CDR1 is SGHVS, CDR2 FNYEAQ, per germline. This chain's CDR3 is CASSFGGLYNEQFF. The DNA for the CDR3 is TGTGCCAGCAGCTTCGGGGGCCTTTACAATGAGCAGTTCTTC.

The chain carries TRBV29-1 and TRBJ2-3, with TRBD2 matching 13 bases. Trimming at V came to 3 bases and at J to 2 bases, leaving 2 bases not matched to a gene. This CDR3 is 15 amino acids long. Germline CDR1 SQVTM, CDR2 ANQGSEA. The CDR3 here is CSVETSGGYTDTQYF. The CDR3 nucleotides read TGCAGCGTTGAGACTAGCGGGGGGTACACAGATACGCAGTATTTT.

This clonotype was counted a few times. The CDR3 DNA follows: TGTGCCAGCTCCCGAGCAGGGTCGACAAAGCAGCCCCAGCATTTT. This translates into CASSRAGSTKQPQHF. The rearrangement joins TRBV18 to TRBJ1-5; tentative D call: TRBD1 (5 bases). This CDR3 spans 15 amino acids. The V and J ends lost 6 bases and 7 bases respectively, with 19 bases between them. CDR1 and CDR2 from the germline V gene are KGHSH and LQKENI.

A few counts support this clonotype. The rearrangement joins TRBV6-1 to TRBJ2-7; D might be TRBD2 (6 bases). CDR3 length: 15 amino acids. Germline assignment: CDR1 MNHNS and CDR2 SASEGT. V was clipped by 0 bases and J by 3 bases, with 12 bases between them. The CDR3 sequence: CASSEARTTYYEQYF. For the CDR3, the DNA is TGTGCCAGCAGTGAAGCAAGGACTACCTACTACGAGCAGTACTTC.

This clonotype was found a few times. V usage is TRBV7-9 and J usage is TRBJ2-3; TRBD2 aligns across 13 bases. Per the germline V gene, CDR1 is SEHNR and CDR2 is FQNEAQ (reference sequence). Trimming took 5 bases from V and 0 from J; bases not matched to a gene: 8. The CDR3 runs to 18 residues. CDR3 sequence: CASSQGLAGPISTDTQYF. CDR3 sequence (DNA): TGTGCCAGCAGCCAGGGACTAGCGGGGCCTATTAGCACAGATACGCAGTATTTT. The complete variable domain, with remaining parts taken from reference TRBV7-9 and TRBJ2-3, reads DTGVSQNPRHKITKRGQNVTFRCDPISEHNRLYWYRQTLGQGPEFLTYFQNEAQLEKSRLLSDRFSAERPKGSFSTLEIQRTEQGDSAMYLCASSQGLAGPISTDTQYFGPGTRLTVL.

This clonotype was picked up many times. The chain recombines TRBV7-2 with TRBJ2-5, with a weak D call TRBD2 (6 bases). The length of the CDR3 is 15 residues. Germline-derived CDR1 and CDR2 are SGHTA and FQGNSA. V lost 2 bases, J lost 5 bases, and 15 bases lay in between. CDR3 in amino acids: CASSLYGRETETQYF. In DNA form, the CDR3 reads TGTGCCAGCAGCTTATATGGTCGGGAGACGGAGACCCAGTACTTC.

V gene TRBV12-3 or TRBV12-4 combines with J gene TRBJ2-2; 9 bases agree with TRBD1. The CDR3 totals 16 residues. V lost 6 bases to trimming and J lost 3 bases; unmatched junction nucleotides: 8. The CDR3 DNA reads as TGTGCCAGCAGCCCCCGACAGGGGGGGGACACCGGGGAGCTGTTTTTT. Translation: CASSPRQGGDTGELFF.

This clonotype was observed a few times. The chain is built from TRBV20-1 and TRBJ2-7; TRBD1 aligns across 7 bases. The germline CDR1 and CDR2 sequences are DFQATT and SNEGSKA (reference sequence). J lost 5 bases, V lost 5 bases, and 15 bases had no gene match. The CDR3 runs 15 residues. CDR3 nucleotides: TGCAGTGCTGGGGACGACAGGGTTTTAACTGACGAGCAGTACTTC. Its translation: CSAGDDRVLTDEQYF.

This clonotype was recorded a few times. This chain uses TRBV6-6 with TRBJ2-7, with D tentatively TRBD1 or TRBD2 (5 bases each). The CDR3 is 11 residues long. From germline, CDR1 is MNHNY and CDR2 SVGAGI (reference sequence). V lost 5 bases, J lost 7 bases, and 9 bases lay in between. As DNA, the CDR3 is TGTGCCAGCAGTGGGGGTTTAGAGCAGTACTTC. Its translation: CASSGGLEQYF.

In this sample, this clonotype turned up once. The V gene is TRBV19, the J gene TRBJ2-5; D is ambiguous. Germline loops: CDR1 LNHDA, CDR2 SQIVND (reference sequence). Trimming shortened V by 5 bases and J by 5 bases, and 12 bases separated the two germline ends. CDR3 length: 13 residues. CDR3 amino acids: CASSDPAFETQYF. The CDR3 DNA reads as TGTGCCAGTAGTGACCCCGCCTTTGAGACCCAGTACTTC.

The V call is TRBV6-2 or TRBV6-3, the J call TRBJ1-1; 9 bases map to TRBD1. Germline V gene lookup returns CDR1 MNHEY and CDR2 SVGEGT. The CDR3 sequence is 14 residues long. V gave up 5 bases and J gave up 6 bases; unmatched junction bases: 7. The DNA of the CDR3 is TGTGCCAGCAGTCGCCGGGACAGGGTCCCTGAAGCTTTCTTT. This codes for CASSRRDRVPEAFF.